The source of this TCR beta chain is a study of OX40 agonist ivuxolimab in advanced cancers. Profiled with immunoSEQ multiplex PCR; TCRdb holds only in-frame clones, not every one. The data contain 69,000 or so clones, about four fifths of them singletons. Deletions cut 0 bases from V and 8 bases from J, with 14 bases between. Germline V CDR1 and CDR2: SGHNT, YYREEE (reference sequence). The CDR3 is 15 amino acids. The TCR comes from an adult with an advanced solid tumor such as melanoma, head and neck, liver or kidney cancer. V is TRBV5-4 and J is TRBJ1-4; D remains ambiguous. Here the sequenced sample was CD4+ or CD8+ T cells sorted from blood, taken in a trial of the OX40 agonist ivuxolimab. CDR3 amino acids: CASSLGVGSGEKLFF. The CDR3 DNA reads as TGTGCCAGCAGCTTGGGGGTGGGCTCGGGAGAAAAACTGTTTTTT.